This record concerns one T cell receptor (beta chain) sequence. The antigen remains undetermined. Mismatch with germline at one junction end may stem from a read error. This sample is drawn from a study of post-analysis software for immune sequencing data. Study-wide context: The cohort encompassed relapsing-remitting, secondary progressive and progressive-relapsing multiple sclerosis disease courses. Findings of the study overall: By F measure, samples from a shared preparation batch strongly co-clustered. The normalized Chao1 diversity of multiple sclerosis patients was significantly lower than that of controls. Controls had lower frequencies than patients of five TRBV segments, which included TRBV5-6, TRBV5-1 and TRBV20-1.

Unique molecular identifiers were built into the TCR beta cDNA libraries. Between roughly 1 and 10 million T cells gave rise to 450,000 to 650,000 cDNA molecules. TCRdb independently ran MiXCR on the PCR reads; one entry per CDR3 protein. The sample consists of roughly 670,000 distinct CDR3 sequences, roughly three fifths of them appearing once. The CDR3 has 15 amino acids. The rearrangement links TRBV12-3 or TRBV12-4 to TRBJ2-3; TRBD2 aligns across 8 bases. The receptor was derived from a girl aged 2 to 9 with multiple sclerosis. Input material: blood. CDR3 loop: CASRLAGIDTDTQYF. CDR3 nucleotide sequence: TGTGCCAGCCGTTTAGCGGGAATTGACACAGATACGCAGTATTTT.